The rows below give T cell receptor beta chains drawn from one sample of a study of blood T cells in healthy people across ages. TCRdb passed the 5' RACE reads through MiXCR, listing each CDR3 protein once. Among some 560,000 distinct CDR3 sequences listed, 25% to 35% were seen once. These data also formed part of another study, on T cells of mothers and their children.

Sequenced material: blood. The receptors stem from a boy younger than 10 in good health. Each CDR3 is given with its conserved first and last residue. The order of the fields is D gene, clone size, J gene, V gene, CDR3 DNA, CDR3 protein. D genes are given only for firm matches. The size entry is marked missing in some rows and otherwise reads once, few, many or a size class.

>NA|few|TRBJ2-7|TRBV12-3/TRBV12-4
TGTGCTACCAAACCGGGATCCAACTACGAGCAGTACTTC
CATKPGSNYEQYF
>TRBD2|few|TRBJ2-1|TRBV12-3/TRBV12-4
TGTGCCAGCAGTGCCTTAGCGGGTGAGCAGTTCTTC
CASSALAGEQFF
>NA|few|TRBJ2-2|TRBV10-3
TGTGCCATCACCCCCAGGGAATTCTCGGACACCGGGGAGCTGTTTTTT
CAITPREFSDTGELFF
>NA|few|TRBJ2-5|TRBV2
TGTGCCAGCAGTGAATGGCGGCAAGAGACCCAGTACTTC
CASSEWRQETQYF
>NA|NA|TRBJ2-4|TRBV4-2
TGTGCCAGCAGCCAAGACTCGATCAAAAACATTCAGTACTTC
CASSQDSIKNIQYF
>NA|NA|TRBJ2-5|TRBV9
TGTGCCAGCAGCGTAGATATCAGTCCTGGAGAGACCCAGTACTTC
CASSVDISPGETQYF
>TRBD2|few|TRBJ2-5|TRBV3-1
TGTGCCAGCAGCCAAGAGGGTAGCGGGAACCAAGAGACCCAGTACTTC
CASSQEGSGNQETQYF
>NA|NA|TRBJ1-2|TRBV20-1
TGCAGTGCTTTGTTCGGTGTTGGCTACACCTTC
CSALFGVGYTF
>NA|NA|TRBJ2-3|TRBV29-1
TGCAGCGTCGAACCTTGGAGCACAGATACGCAGTATTTT
CSVEPWSTDTQYF
>NA|NA|TRBJ2-7|TRBV20-1
TGCAGTGCTAGAGATGGCTCCCGCGTGGGGGAAAGGTACGAGCAGTACTTC
CSARDGSRVGERYEQYF
>TRBD2|few|TRBJ2-7|TRBV11-2
TGTGCCAGCAGCTTAGATCTAGCGGGGGCCTTCTACGAGCAGTACTTC
CASSLDLAGAFYEQYF
>TRBD2|few|TRBJ2-3|TRBV12-3/TRBV12-4
TGTGCCAGCAGTCCCCTACTAGCGGGAGTGGCCGATACGCAGTATTTT
CASSPLLAGVADTQYF
>TRBD1|once|TRBJ1-2|TRBV15
TGTGTCACCAGCGGCGGCAGGGGGTTATCCTATGGCTACACCTTC
CVTSGGRGLSYGYTF
>TRBD1|NA|TRBJ2-7|TRBV29-1
TGCAGCGTTACCACCGGGACAGTGTACGAGCAGTACTTC
CSVTTGTVYEQYF
>TRBD1|few|TRBJ2-3|TRBV25-1
TGTGCCAGCAGGACAGGGGGCATAGATACGCAGTATTTT
CASRTGGIDTQYF
>NA|NA|TRBJ1-5|TRBV12-3/TRBV12-4
TGTGCCAGCAGTTTTGGTGCGGGTGCAGGGCAGCCCCAGCATTTT
CASSFGAGAGQPQHF
>NA|few|TRBJ2-1|TRBV6-2/TRBV6-3
TGTGCCAGCTACCGGACTAATGGTGAGCAGTTCTTC
CASYRTNGEQFF
>NA|few|TRBJ2-5|TRBV7-2
TGTGCCAGCAGCTTAGCTGCAAAAGAGACCCAGTACTTC
CASSLAAKETQYF
>NA|few|TRBJ2-2|TRBV27
TGTGCCAGCAGTTTTGGTAATCCCTTCAACACCGGGGAGCTGTTTTTT
CASSFGNPFNTGELFF
>NA|once|TRBJ2-5|TRBV12-3/TRBV12-4
TGTGCCAGCAGTTCCCTGAGGGGAGGGGGAGAGACCCAGTACTTC
CASSSLRGGGETQYF
>TRBD2|NA|TRBJ2-1|TRBV28
TGTGCCAGCAGTCCTCTAGCGGGATACCCCAGCTCCTACAATGAGCAGTTCTTC
CASSPLAGYPSSYNEQFF
>NA|few|TRBJ2-5|TRBV2
TGTGCCAGAAAGACCGTGGCAGAGACCCAGTACTTC
CARKTVAETQYF
>NA|once|TRBJ2-3|TRBV2
TGTGCCAGCAACTCCGGAGAGGGAGATACGCAGTATTTT
CASNSGEGDTQYF
>NA|few|TRBJ2-5|TRBV5-1
TGCGCCAGCAGCTCCGCACTTAGTGAGACCCAGTACTTC
CASSSALSETQYF
>NA|few|TRBJ2-3|TRBV4-3
TGCGCCAGCAGCCAATCACTAGCCGGGACAGATACGCAGTATTTT
CASSQSLAGTDTQYF
>NA|few|TRBJ2-2|TRBV11-2
TGTGCCAGCAGCTTAGGAGAACTCCTCGGGGAGCTGTTTTTT
CASSLGELLGELFF
>TRBD2|NA|TRBJ2-1|TRBV7-3
TGTGCCAGCAGCTTAACCCCCGGACGGACTAGCAACAATGAGCAGTTCTTC
CASSLTPGRTSNNEQFF
>NA|NA|TRBJ2-4|TRBV20-1
TGCAGTGCTAGAAGGATCGGGGGAATGGCCAAAAACATTCAGTACTTC
CSARRIGGMAKNIQYF
>TRBD1|NA|TRBJ2-3|TRBV5-1
TGCGCCAGCAGCGGGACAGCCCAGGATACGCAGTATTTT
CASSGTAQDTQYF
>NA|NA|TRBJ2-7|TRBV7-2
TGTGCCAGCAGCTTCAGTCAGCTTAGCTCCTACGAGCAGTACTTC
CASSFSQLSSYEQYF
>TRBD2|few|TRBJ2-3|TRBV29-1
TGCAGCGCCCTTAGCGGGAGGGGCACAGATACGCAGTATTTT
CSALSGRGTDTQYF
>TRBD1|few|TRBJ1-3|TRBV7-3
TGTGCCAGCAGCTTAGCGGCGGGACAGGGTAGCAACACCATATATTTT
CASSLAAGQGSNTIYF
>TRBD1|NA|TRBJ1-1|TRBV2
TGTGCCAGCAGTGAAGAGGGGGCGGGCACTGAAGCTTTCTTT
CASSEEGAGTEAFF
>NA|NA|TRBJ1-1|TRBV24-1
TGTGCCACCAGTGATTTCCTAACAGGGATGAACACTGAAGCTCTCTTT
CATSDFLTGMNTEALF
>NA|NA|TRBJ2-5|TRBV20-1
TGCAGTGCCACCCACGGGCTAGTCGGGGAGACCCAGTACTTC
CSATHGLVGETQYF
>TRBD1|many|TRBJ2-7|TRBV29-1
TGCAGCGTTGGGGGACAGGGGTACGAGCAGTACTTC
CSVGGQGYEQYF
>NA|NA|TRBJ2-7|TRBV20-1
TGCAGTGCTAGATCCTCCAGCGGTGTTACCTACGAGCAGTACTTC
CSARSSSGVTYEQYF
>NA|few|TRBJ2-7|TRBV5-1
TGCGCCAGCAGCGGGGCCAGGCCTTCTGACGAGCAGTACTTC
CASSGARPSDEQYF
>NA|few|TRBJ2-5|TRBV9
TGTGCCAGCAGCGTAGGGGCCGTTCCAGAGACCCAGTACTTC
CASSVGAVPETQYF
>NA|NA|TRBJ2-1|TRBV12-3/TRBV12-4
TGTGCCAGCAGTTTGATTGTCGCACAGGGATACAATGAGCAGTTCTTC
CASSLIVAQGYNEQFF